This T cell receptor (beta chain) is from a study of identical twins. The V gene lost 4 bases and the J gene lost 7 bases, with 20 bases spanning the gap. CDR3 size: 15 residues. Germline CDR1 reads SEHNR; CDR2 reads FQNEAQ (reference sequence). Template switching added a universal primer site, and cDNA bore unique molecular identifiers. TCRdb independently ran MiXCR on the 5' RACE reads; one entry per CDR3 protein. The data contain roughly 1,500,000 distinct CDR3 sequences, around a third of them seen just once; the ten biggest clones take up under 0.35%. This receptor was taken from a newborn girl in good health. The chain carries TRBV7-9 and TRBJ2-7, with D possibly being TRBD1 (6 bases). Sequenced sample: cord blood. The CDR3 spells CASSSGHQKGGEQYF. CDR3 DNA: TGTGCCAGCAGCTCCGGACATCAAAAAGGGGGAGAGCAGTACTTC.